The clone carrying this TCR beta chain is judged medium-sized. The entry originates in a study of human T cells and chemical hapten exposure. TCRdb reprocessed the RACE reads via MiXCR and lists one record per CDR3 protein. The sample lists 55,000 to 75,000 distinct CDR3 sequences; around 12% were seen once. Germline CDR1 reads DFQATT; CDR2 reads SNEGSKA (reference sequence). The CDR3 consists of 14 residues. The V gene end was trimmed by 8 bases and the J gene end by 5 bases; junction bases not matched to a gene: 13. Time point noted: patch test 3, about 24 weeks after DPC sensitization. Treatment meaning: therapeutic diphenylcyclopropenone sensitization with weekly scalp DPC.

The source is a man aged 25 to 40 with alopecia areata. Some clones in this sample may be carry-over from other donors' samples. The sequenced sample was whole blood, obtained in connection with sensitization to the hapten diphenylcyclopropenone (DPC). V and J are TRBV20-1 and TRBJ2-7; 9 bases align to TRBD1. CDR3 region: CSFGGGTGKNEQYF. Written as DNA, the CDR3 is TGCAGTTTCGGCGGTGGGACAGGGAAAAACGAGCAGTACTTC.